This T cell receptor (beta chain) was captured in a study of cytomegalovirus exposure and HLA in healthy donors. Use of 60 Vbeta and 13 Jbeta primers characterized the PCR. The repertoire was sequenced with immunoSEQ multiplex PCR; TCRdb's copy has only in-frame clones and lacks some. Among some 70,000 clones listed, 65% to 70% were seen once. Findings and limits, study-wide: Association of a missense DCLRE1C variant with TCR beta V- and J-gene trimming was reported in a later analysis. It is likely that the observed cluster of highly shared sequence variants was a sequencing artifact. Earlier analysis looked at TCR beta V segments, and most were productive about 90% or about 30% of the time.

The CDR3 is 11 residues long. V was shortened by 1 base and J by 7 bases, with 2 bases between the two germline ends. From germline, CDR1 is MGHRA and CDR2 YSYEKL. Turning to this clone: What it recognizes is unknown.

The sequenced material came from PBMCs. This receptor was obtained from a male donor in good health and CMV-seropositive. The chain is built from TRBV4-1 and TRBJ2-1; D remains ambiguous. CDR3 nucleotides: TGCGCCAGCAGCCAAGCTAATGAGCAGTTCTTC. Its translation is CASSQANEQFF.